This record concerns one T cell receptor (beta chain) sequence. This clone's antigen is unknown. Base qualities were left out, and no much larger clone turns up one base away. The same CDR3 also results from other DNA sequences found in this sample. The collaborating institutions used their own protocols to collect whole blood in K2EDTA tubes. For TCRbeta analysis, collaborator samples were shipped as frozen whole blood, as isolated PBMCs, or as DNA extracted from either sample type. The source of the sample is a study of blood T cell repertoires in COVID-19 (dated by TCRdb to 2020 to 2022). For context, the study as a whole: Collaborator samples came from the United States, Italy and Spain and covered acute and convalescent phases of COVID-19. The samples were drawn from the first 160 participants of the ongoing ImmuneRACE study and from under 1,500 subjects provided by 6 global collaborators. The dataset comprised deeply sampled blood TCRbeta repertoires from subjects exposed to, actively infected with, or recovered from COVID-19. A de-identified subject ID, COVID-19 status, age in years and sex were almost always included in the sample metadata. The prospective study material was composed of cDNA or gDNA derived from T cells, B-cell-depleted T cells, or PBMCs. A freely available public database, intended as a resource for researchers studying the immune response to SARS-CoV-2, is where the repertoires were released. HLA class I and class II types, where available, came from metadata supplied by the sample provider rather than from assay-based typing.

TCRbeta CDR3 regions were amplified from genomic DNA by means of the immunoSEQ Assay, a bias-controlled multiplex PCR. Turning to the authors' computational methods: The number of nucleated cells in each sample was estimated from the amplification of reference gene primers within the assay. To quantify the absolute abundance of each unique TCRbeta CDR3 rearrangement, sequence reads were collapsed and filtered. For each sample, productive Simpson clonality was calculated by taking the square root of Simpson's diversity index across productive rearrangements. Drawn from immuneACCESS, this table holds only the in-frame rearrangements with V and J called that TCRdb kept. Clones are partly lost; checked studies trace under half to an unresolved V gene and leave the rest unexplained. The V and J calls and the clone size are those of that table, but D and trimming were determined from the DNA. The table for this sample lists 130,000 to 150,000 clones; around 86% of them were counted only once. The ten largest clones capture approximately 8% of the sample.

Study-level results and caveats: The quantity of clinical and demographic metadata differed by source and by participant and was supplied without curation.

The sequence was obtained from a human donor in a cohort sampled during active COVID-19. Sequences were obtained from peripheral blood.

The CDR3 region: CASSLGGGEKLFF. The DNA sequence follows: TGTGCCAGCAGCCTAGGGGGAGGTGAAAAACTGTTTTTT. The chain links TRBV7-9 with TRBJ1-4; the D gene is perhaps TRBD1, on 6 matching bases. The V end loses 5 bases and the J end loses 7 bases, and a stretch of 11 bases separates them. From its cysteine to its phenylalanine, the CDR3 spans 13 amino acids. Only the CDR3 region is kept as DNA, spanning 39 bases read in frame from base 1. CDR1 SEHNR and CDR2 FQNEAQ were looked up in the germline V gene (reference sequence). With the rest looked up from the reference TRBV7-9 and TRBJ1-4 genes rather than sequenced, the full variable domain is DTGVSQNPRHKITKRGQNVTFRCDPISEHNRLYWYRQTLGQGPEFLTYFQNEAQLEKSRLLSDRFSAERPKGSFSTLEIQRTEQGDSAMYLCASSLGGGEKLFFGSGTQLSVL.